The 2 T cell receptor beta chains given below trace back to one sample, sequenced in a study of T cell changes during pregnancy in multiple sclerosis. Assay used: immunoSEQ multiplex PCR; TCRdb lists only in-frame clones, some missing. The repertoire includes 40,000 or so clones, roughly 91% of them detected once, and under 0.45% sits in the top ten. The sequences come from CD4+ T cells from peripheral blood mononuclear cells, collected after pregnancy. The receptors were gathered from a female donor in good health, enrolled as a control in a pregnancy study.

The chain is built from TRBV10-2 and TRBJ2-7, with D unclear. Germline V gene data show CDR1 as WSHSY and CDR2 as SAAADI. V was shortened by 8 bases and J by 4 bases, with 6 bases between the two germline ends. CDR3 length equals 10 residues. CDR3 in amino acids: CASGRYEQYF. CDR3 bases: TGCGCCAGCGGGCGTTACGAGCAGTACTTC.

This clone was counted between two and nine times. The chain combines TRBV27 with TRBJ2-5; TRBD1 matches at 10 bases. Germline values: CDR1 MNHEY, CDR2 SMNVEV (reference sequence). Trimming removed 7 bases from V and 4 bases from J; junction bases left unmatched: 6. CDR3 size: 14 residues. CDR3 nucleotide sequence: TGTGCCAGCACCTCCGGGACAGGGGCAGAGACCCAGTACTTC. It specifies CASTSGTGAETQYF.